This T cell receptor (beta chain) was identified in a study of CD8 T cells in ankylosing spondylitis. Findings and limits, study-wide: A motif of 7 or 8 highly homologous TCR beta variants was seen as apparently characteristic of ankylosing spondylitis blood. Earlier studies detected some motif variants in reactive arthritis synovial fluid and blood.

The germline gives CDR1 SNHLY, CDR2 FYNNEI. V lost 6 bases and J 1 base, leaving 7 bases between the germline ends. This CDR3 spans 12 amino acids. The authors made TCR beta libraries by quantitative 5'-RACE with molecular barcodes. TCRdb called the 5' RACE reads again in MiXCR, with one record for every CDR3 protein. The sample has under 400,000 distinct CDR3 sequences, 11% seen once. This clonotype was detected many times. Its antigen is not known. V and J are TRBV2 and TRBJ2-7; D remains ambiguous. The source is a female donor with ankylosing spondylitis or in good health (not recorded which). The source material was blood, either unsorted or a sorted T cell fraction (not recorded which). The CDR3 bases are TGTGCCAGCAGGGACGCATCCTACGAGCAGTACTTC. Encoded protein: CASRDASYEQYF.